A single T cell receptor beta chain is shown here with its context. No antigen is known for it. This specimen belongs to a study of cytomegalovirus exposure and HLA in healthy donors. Study-wide results and caveats: In the analysis, some V segments, TRBV6-2 and TRBV6-3 included, were excluded as indistinguishable.

V was pared by 11 bases and J by 2 bases, with 11 bases of the junction left unmatched. The V gene's germline CDR1 is MDHEN and CDR2 SYDVKM. The CDR3 totals 14 residues. The PCR had 60 Vbeta and 13 Jbeta primers. Generated by immunoSEQ multiplex PCR, the TCRdb table keeps only in-frame clones and is missing some. This table holds some 93,000 clones, 78% found once. The source of this sequence is a woman aged 40 to 50 in good health and CMV-seronegative. This chain joins TRBV28 and TRBJ2-7, with 8 nucleotides matching TRBD2. Sequenced sample: PBMCs. The DNA of the CDR3 is TGTGCCGCCGCCTCTTCCGGGAGGGCCTACGAGCAGTACTTC. Translation: CAAASSGRAYEQYF.